This T cell receptor (beta chain) came from a study of T-cell reconstitution after alpha-beta-depleted transplantation in children. Study conclusions and caveats: After one year, T-cell counts and TCRbeta diversity mostly came from new T cells. Reportedly, roughly two months post-transplant, alpha-beta T cells arose from several hundred expanded graft clones. It was surviving recipient T cells and thymic progenitors that gave some patients high TCRbeta diversity at day 60.

TCRbeta library preparation incorporated unique molecular identifiers. One entry per CDR3 protein, called by TCRdb with MiXCR from the PCR reads. The sample lists about 980,000 distinct CDR3 sequences; roughly 29% were seen once. As to this clonotype: Antigen specificity is unknown.

The germline V gene encodes CDR1 SGHRS and CDR2 YFSETQ. V lost 0 bases and J lost 5, with 12 bases in between. The CDR3 contains 15 residues. This clonotype was sampled from a boy under two years old who had a stem cell transplant for SCID, so the T cells may come from the graft donor. The chain has TRBV5-1 and TRBJ2-1, with D maybe TRBD2 (6 bases). The sequencing used PBMCs, mostly from graft donor cells, collected 360 days after TCRalphabeta/CD19-depleted stem cell transplant. CDR3 in amino acids: CASSLVFGGHNEQFF. The CDR3 DNA reads TGCGCCAGCAGCTTGGTTTTCGGGGGTCACAATGAGCAGTTCTTC.